This T cell receptor beta chain was observed in a study of T cells after yellow fever vaccination. Findings and limits, study-wide: High-abundance clonotypes from the bulk population could contaminate FACS-sorted repertoires. Just a small share of clonotypes turned up in the CD4 compartment as well as the CD8 compartment. At 96% for CD4 and approximately 89% for CD8, most primary-vaccination clones showed up again after the booster.

Production of TCR cDNA was by 5'RACE template switching, which also added a universal primer site and UMIs. TCRdb analysed the 5' RACE reads with MiXCR anew, one entry per CDR3 protein. The sample includes about 94,000 distinct CDR3 sequences, almost 9% of them seen just once. V dropped 7 bases and J dropped 1; count of bases not matched to a gene: 12. Looked up from germline, CDR1 is MNHEY and CDR2 is SVGAGI. The CDR3 totals 16 residues. This clonotype originated in a man between 18 and 29 years old who received the YFV17D yellow fever vaccine. The specimen comprised CD8+ T cells not binding an NS4B(214-222) dextramer, sorted from PBMCs, sampled around 15 days after the first yellow fever vaccination. The rearrangement links TRBV6-5 to TRBJ2-7; 8 bases are shared with TRBD1. Written as DNA, the CDR3 is TGTGCCAGCAACGGACAGGGAGGACCTTTATCCTACGAGCAGTACTTC. Translated: CASNGQGGPLSYEQYF.